A selection of T cell receptor beta chains follows, all from one sample in a study of shared clonotypes between healthy human individuals. TCRdb's table, derived via immunoSEQ multiplex PCR, lists solely in-frame clones and lacks some. The sample has over 950,000 clones, roughly 80% seen once; the top ten hold about 0.94%. The sequenced sample was memory CD4+ T cells from PBMCs. The receptor set was obtained from a man aged 18 to 30 in good health. Some clones in this sample may be carry-over from other donors' samples. The CDR3 runs from the conserved cysteine through the conserved F or W. D genes are given only for firm matches. Size is stated for part of the rows, as once, few or many counts, or as a class when the clone is expanded.

CDR3 DNA: TGTGCCAGCAGTGGTATTGCCGAGACCCAGTACTTC
CDR3 protein: CASSGIAETQYF
D gene: .
V gene: TRBV2
J gene: TRBJ2-5
clone size: .

CDR3 DNA: TGTGTCAGAAGCTTGGACAGCTTTACTGGAAACACCATATATTTT
CDR3 protein: CVRSLDSFTGNTIYF
D gene: .
V gene: TRBV7-5
J gene: TRBJ1-3
clone size: .

CDR3 DNA: TGCGCCAGCAGCGTGACAGGGAACTACGAGCAGTACTTC
CDR3 protein: CASSVTGNYEQYF
D gene: TRBD1
V gene: TRBV5-1
J gene: TRBJ2-7
clone size: .

CDR3 DNA: TGTGCCAGCAGCTTGTTCCCGGTTTCGGATGGCTACACCTTC
CDR3 protein: CASSLFPVSDGYTF
D gene: .
V gene: TRBV5-4
J gene: TRBJ1-2
clone size: .

CDR3 DNA: TGTGCCAGCAGTTCCCGGTCGAGTACCTACGAGCAGTACTTC
CDR3 protein: CASSSRSSTYEQYF
D gene: .
V gene: TRBV27
J gene: TRBJ2-7
clone size: .

CDR3 DNA: TGTGCCAGCAGCTTGTTTTCAGGGGCCGAGACCCAGTACTTC
CDR3 protein: CASSLFSGAETQYF
D gene: .
V gene: TRBV7-9
J gene: TRBJ2-5
clone size: .

CDR3 DNA: TGTGCCAGCAGTCCCTATTCACCTCCGGGACAGGGCTATAGCAATCAGCCCCAGCATTTT
CDR3 protein: CASSPYSPPGQGYSNQPQHF
D gene: TRBD1
V gene: TRBV27
J gene: TRBJ1-5
clone size: .

CDR3 DNA: TGTGCCAGCAGTGACTCTGCGACTAGCGGAAGCAATGAGCAGTTCTTC
CDR3 protein: CASSDSATSGSNEQFF
D gene: TRBD2
V gene: TRBV6-4
J gene: TRBJ2-1
clone size: once

CDR3 DNA: TGCGCCAGCAGCCCGGACAGGCCCAACACTGAAGCTTTCTTT
CDR3 protein: CASSPDRPNTEAFF
D gene: TRBD1
V gene: TRBV5-1
J gene: TRBJ1-1
clone size: once

CDR3 DNA: TGCGCCAGCAGTGCCGGGGTCGATAATTCACCCCTCCACTTT
CDR3 protein: CASSAGVDNSPLHF
D gene: .
V gene: TRBV10-2
J gene: TRBJ1-6
clone size: .

CDR3 DNA: TGTGCCAGCAGCTTAAGGCCTCGGCTGTTCCAAGAGACCCAGTACTTC
CDR3 protein: CASSLRPRLFQETQYF
D gene: .
V gene: TRBV7-3
J gene: TRBJ2-5
clone size: .

CDR3 DNA: TGTGCCAGCTCACCCATCAGGCAGGAGCAGTACTTC
CDR3 protein: CASSPIRQEQYF
D gene: .
V gene: TRBV18
J gene: TRBJ2-7
clone size: once

CDR3 DNA: TGTGCCAGTAGTATAGAACCGGGGGCGGCAGGGAACACTGAAGCTTTCTTT
CDR3 protein: CASSIEPGAAGNTEAFF
D gene: .
V gene: TRBV19
J gene: TRBJ1-1
clone size: .

CDR3 DNA: TGTGCCAGCAGCCAATCCGCCGGGGGTTACACTGAAGCTTTCTTT
CDR3 protein: CASSQSAGGYTEAFF
D gene: .
V gene: TRBV2
J gene: TRBJ1-1
clone size: .

CDR3 DNA: TGCGCCAGCAGCCCAGTGGCTAGCTTCGCCGGGGAGCTGTTTTTT
CDR3 protein: CASSPVASFAGELFF
D gene: .
V gene: TRBV5-1
J gene: TRBJ2-2
clone size: .

CDR3 DNA: TGCAGTGGGTTTGAGCAGTTGATTCAGTACTTC
CDR3 protein: CSGFEQLIQYF
D gene: .
V gene: TRBV20-1
J gene: TRBJ2-4
clone size: .

CDR3 DNA: TGTGCCAGCAGCCAGGGGGCGGGTGCTTTCTTT
CDR3 protein: CASSQGAGAFF
D gene: TRBD1
V gene: TRBV6-5
J gene: TRBJ1-1
clone size: .

CDR3 DNA: TGCGCCAGCAGCCGCGACCCCTCCTACGAGCAGTACTTC
CDR3 protein: CASSRDPSYEQYF
D gene: .
V gene: TRBV5-1
J gene: TRBJ2-7
clone size: few

CDR3 DNA: TGTGCCAGCAGCTTTTGGGGGGAGAACACTGAAGCTTTCTTT
CDR3 protein: CASSFWGENTEAFF
D gene: .
V gene: TRBV7-9
J gene: TRBJ1-1
clone size: .

CDR3 DNA: TGTGCCAGCAGCGCGCGGGCAGGGGAGAGGTCTGAAGCTTTCTTT
CDR3 protein: CASSARAGERSEAFF
D gene: .
V gene: TRBV9
J gene: TRBJ1-1
clone size: .

CDR3 DNA: TGTGCCAGCATTAGTCGAGGGAATGAGCAGTTCTTC
CDR3 protein: CASISRGNEQFF
D gene: .
V gene: TRBV6-6
J gene: TRBJ2-1
clone size: .

CDR3 DNA: TGTGCCAGCAGTCTGGATCGGAACGAGCAGTACTTC
CDR3 protein: CASSLDRNEQYF
D gene: .
V gene: TRBV2
J gene: TRBJ2-7
clone size: .

CDR3 DNA: TGTGCCTGGAGTGGGTACGGACTAGCGGACACAGATACGCAGTATTTT
CDR3 protein: CAWSGYGLADTDTQYF
D gene: TRBD2
V gene: TRBV30
J gene: TRBJ2-3
clone size: .

CDR3 DNA: TGCGCCAGCAGCCAAGAGAGGCAGGGGACCTACGAGCAGTACTTC
CDR3 protein: CASSQERQGTYEQYF
D gene: .
V gene: TRBV4-1
J gene: TRBJ2-7
clone size: .

CDR3 DNA: TGCGCCAGCAGGGGGACTAGCGGCTCCTACAATGAGCAGTTCTTC
CDR3 protein: CASRGTSGSYNEQFF
D gene: TRBD2
V gene: TRBV5-1
J gene: TRBJ2-1
clone size: .

CDR3 DNA: TGTGCCAGCAGCGTAAGGAGTGGGCCCGGGGAGCTGTTTTTT
CDR3 protein: CASSVRSGPGELFF
D gene: .
V gene: TRBV9
J gene: TRBJ2-2
clone size: .

CDR3 DNA: TGTGCCAGCAGGGAAGCGGAAAGCTCCTACAATGAGCAGTTCTTC
CDR3 protein: CASREAESSYNEQFF
D gene: .
V gene: TRBV5-4
J gene: TRBJ2-1
clone size: .

CDR3 DNA: TGTGCCAGCTGCTCTGGGGCCAACGTCCTGACTTTC
CDR3 protein: CASCSGANVLTF
D gene: .
V gene: TRBV6-5
J gene: TRBJ2-6
clone size: .

CDR3 DNA: TGTGCCAGCATGTTGGGGGCGGCTCAGCCCCAGCATTTT
CDR3 protein: CASMLGAAQPQHF
D gene: .
V gene: TRBV2
J gene: TRBJ1-5
clone size: .

CDR3 DNA: TGCGCCAGCAGCTCCCAGCGGGGGGCCTATGGCTACACCTTC
CDR3 protein: CASSSQRGAYGYTF
D gene: .
V gene: TRBV5-1
J gene: TRBJ1-2
clone size: .

CDR3 DNA: TGCGCCAGCAGCTTGGAGGGACAAGGGGCTAGTCAGCAGTACTTC
CDR3 protein: CASSLEGQGASQQYF
D gene: .
V gene: TRBV5-1
J gene: TRBJ2-7
clone size: .

CDR3 DNA: TGTGCCAGCAGACCCGGACTAGCGGGAAAGGGGGCAGATACGCAGTATTTT
CDR3 protein: CASRPGLAGKGADTQYF
D gene: TRBD2
V gene: TRBV5-4
J gene: TRBJ2-3
clone size: .

CDR3 DNA: TGTGCCTGGAGTGTAGGCCTAGCGGGCACCGGGGAGCTGTTTTTT
CDR3 protein: CAWSVGLAGTGELFF
D gene: TRBD2
V gene: TRBV30
J gene: TRBJ2-2
clone size: .

CDR3 DNA: TGTGCCAGCTCACACGGGGACTTTATGACCGGGGAGCTGTTTTTT
CDR3 protein: CASSHGDFMTGELFF
D gene: .
V gene: TRBV18
J gene: TRBJ2-2
clone size: .

CDR3 DNA: TGTGCCAGCAGCTTGGGGCCCCTAATGAGGGGGACAGGATTTGCCTACACCTTC
CDR3 protein: CASSLGPLMRGTGFAYTF
D gene: TRBD1
V gene: TRBV5-5
J gene: TRBJ1-2
clone size: .

CDR3 DNA: TGTGCCAGCAGCCCCCAGGGGACAGTATCCTACGAGCAGTACTTC
CDR3 protein: CASSPQGTVSYEQYF
D gene: TRBD1
V gene: TRBV7-2
J gene: TRBJ2-7
clone size: .

CDR3 DNA: TGTGCCAGCAGTTACTACACCGGGACAGGGGGCGGCAATCAGCCCCAGCATTTT
CDR3 protein: CASSYYTGTGGGNQPQHF
D gene: TRBD1
V gene: TRBV7-9
J gene: TRBJ1-5
clone size: .

CDR3 DNA: TGTGCCAGCAGCCAAGAATGGCGCCCCCCCACAGATACGCAGTATTTT
CDR3 protein: CASSQEWRPPTDTQYF
D gene: .
V gene: TRBV4-2
J gene: TRBJ2-3
clone size: .

CDR3 DNA: TGTGCCAGCAGACCGCACGATGACAGGGCTGGCTACACCTTC
CDR3 protein: CASRPHDDRAGYTF
D gene: TRBD1
V gene: TRBV27
J gene: TRBJ1-2
clone size: .

CDR3 DNA: TGTGCCAGCTCACCACTAGGGGGTCGCACAGATACGCAGTATTTT
CDR3 protein: CASSPLGGRTDTQYF
D gene: .
V gene: TRBV18
J gene: TRBJ2-3
clone size: once

CDR3 DNA: TGTGCCAGCAGTTTAAGGAAGGTCATGAACACTGAAGCTTTCTTT
CDR3 protein: CASSLRKVMNTEAFF
D gene: .
V gene: TRBV27
J gene: TRBJ1-1
clone size: few

CDR3 DNA: TGTGCCAGCGCTCTACTAGGCTCTAGCACAGATACGCAGTATTTT
CDR3 protein: CASALLGSSTDTQYF
D gene: .
V gene: TRBV28
J gene: TRBJ2-3
clone size: .

CDR3 DNA: TGTGCCAGCAGCTTCGGTCAGCTCGGCTACACCTTC
CDR3 protein: CASSFGQLGYTF
D gene: .
V gene: TRBV5-6
J gene: TRBJ1-2
clone size: .

CDR3 DNA: TGTGCCAGCTCACCTGCCGGGGGGAGCTCCTACGAGCAGTACTTC
CDR3 protein: CASSPAGGSSYEQYF
D gene: TRBD2
V gene: TRBV18
J gene: TRBJ2-7
clone size: once

CDR3 DNA: TGTGCCAGTAACCGACAGGGCTTAAGTCCTGGGGCCAACGTCCTGACTTTC
CDR3 protein: CASNRQGLSPGANVLTF
D gene: TRBD1
V gene: TRBV19
J gene: TRBJ2-6
clone size: .

CDR3 DNA: TGTGCCTGGAGTGAACAGGGGGCGGCTGAAGCTTTCTTT
CDR3 protein: CAWSEQGAAEAFF
D gene: TRBD1
V gene: TRBV30
J gene: TRBJ1-1
clone size: .